The entry below describes one T cell receptor beta chain. A sample-barcoded 5' primer and a J-beta primer mix were used in a second PCR of about 7 to 12 cycles. Researchers report that a template-switch adaptor with 12 random nucleotides tagged each cDNA molecule. TCRdb analysed the 5' RACE reads with MiXCR anew, one entry per CDR3 protein. The table shows approximately 1.5 million distinct CDR3 sequences, with approximately 39% occurring only once. The V and J ends lost 0 bases and 5 bases, in that order; junction bases with no gene match: 4. In germline, CDR1 is PRHDT, CDR2 FYEKMQ (reference sequence). CDR3 length equals 15 residues. Total RNA was extracted at no less than 5.5 micrograms per sample. The data originate from a study of blood T cells in healthy people across ages.

The chain couples TRBV13 to TRBJ2-1; 7 bases match TRBD1. This TCR was sampled from a young woman in good health. The sequencing sample was made of blood. CDR3 region: CASSLGPGQDNEQFF. The CDR3 nucleotides are TGTGCCAGCAGCTTAGGCCCCGGACAGGACAATGAGCAGTTCTTC.